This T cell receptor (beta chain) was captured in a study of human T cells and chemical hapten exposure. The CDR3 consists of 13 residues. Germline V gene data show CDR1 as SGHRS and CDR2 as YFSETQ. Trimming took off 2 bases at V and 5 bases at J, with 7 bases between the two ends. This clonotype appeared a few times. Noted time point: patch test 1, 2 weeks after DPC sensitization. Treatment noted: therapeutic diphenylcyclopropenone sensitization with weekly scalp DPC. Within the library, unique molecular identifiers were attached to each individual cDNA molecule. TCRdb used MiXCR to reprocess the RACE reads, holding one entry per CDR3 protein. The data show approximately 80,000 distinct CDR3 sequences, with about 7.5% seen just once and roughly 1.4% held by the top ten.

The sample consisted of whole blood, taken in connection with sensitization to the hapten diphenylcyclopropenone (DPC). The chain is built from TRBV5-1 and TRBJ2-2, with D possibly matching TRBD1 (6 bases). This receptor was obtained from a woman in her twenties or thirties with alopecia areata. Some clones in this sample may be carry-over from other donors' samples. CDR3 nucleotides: TGCGCCAGCAGCTTCGGACAGACCGGGGAGCTGTTTTTT. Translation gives CASSFGQTGELFF.